This T cell receptor beta chain appears in the sequencing data of a study of T cell responses to AZD1222 COVID-19 vaccine. General study findings and limits: Donors were mostly white British, more females; clonal diversity possibly underestimated.

As regards this clone: Antigen specificity is unknown.

CDR3 length: 14 residues. Looked up from germline, CDR1 is LNHNV and CDR2 is YYDKDF (reference sequence). The V end lost 3 bases, the J end lost 1 base, and 6 bases lay between the germline ends. Method: immunoSEQ multiplex PCR; TCRdb's copy keeps in-frame clones and lacks some. This sample carries approximately 170,000 clones, under 95% of them seen once, and the ten largest clones take 1.1%. This sequence originates from an adult who received the AZD1222 COVID-19 vaccine. The rearrangement joins TRBV15 to TRBJ2-2; perhaps TRBD2 as D (6 bases). Sample: peripheral blood, taken 28 days after the second AZD1222 dose. The CDR3 sequence: CATSRGGNTGELFF. CDR3 DNA sequence: TGTGCCACCAGCAGGGGAGGGAACACCGGGGAGCTGTTTTTT.